The clone carrying this TCR beta chain was counted ten times or more. The data belong to a study of T-cell memory formation after mild COVID-19. TCRdb ran MiXCR on the 5' RACE reads and lists one entry per CDR3 protein. The table lists under 650,000 distinct CDR3 sequences, around 17% of them singletons. This CDR3 is 13 amino acids long. The germline gives CDR1 SEHNR, CDR2 FQNEAQ (reference sequence). V lost 2 bases and J 4 bases, leaving 8 bases between the germline ends. Sequenced sample: PBMCs or a T cell subset sorted from them (not recorded which). The gene calls are TRBV7-9 and TRBJ2-5; D not certain. The source of this sequence is an adult woman who had mild COVID-19 (a few samples of this study predate the infection). Cell type and time point are not known. CDR3 loop: CASSLMGGETQYF. The CDR3 DNA sequence: TGTGCCAGCAGCTTAATGGGTGGAGAGACCCAGTACTTC.